Below, 21 T cell receptor beta chains from the same sample are listed, as sequenced in a study of human T cells and chemical hapten exposure (dated by TCRdb to the early 2020s). The time point label on this specimen signifies: pre-sensitization, week 0. What this sample's treatment or condition label stands for: therapeutic diphenylcyclopropenone sensitization with weekly scalp DPC. Library construction relied on RACE. Sequencing used a NextSeq 500. TCRdb passed the public sequencing reads through fastp at Q25 and MiXCR, retaining productive beta sequences. CDR3 protein duplicates are merged, each entry listing the most common genes and DNA. Here the sample has about 260,000 distinct CDR3 sequences; about 9.4% occur a single time. Over 2% of the sample comes from the top ten. The sequenced sample was whole blood, obtained in connection with sensitization to the hapten diphenylcyclopropenone (DPC). The receptor source for this set is a woman aged 40 to 50 with alopecia areata. Some clones in this sample may be carry-over from other donors' samples.

This clonotype was seen ten or more times. The genes are TRBV20-1 and TRBJ2-2, with no clear D. Looked up from germline, CDR1 is DFQATT and CDR2 is SNEGSKA (reference sequence). This CDR3 is 14 amino acids long. The V end lost 4 bases, the J end lost 0 bases, and 9 bases lay between the germline ends. DNA for the CDR3: TGCAGTGCTATGCGCGGAGCGAACACCGGGGAGCTGTTTTTT. Translated: CSAMRGANTGELFF.

This clonotype was recorded a few times. V usage is TRBV6-2 or TRBV6-3 and J usage is TRBJ2-7, with D perhaps given as TRBD1 or TRBD2 (5 bases each). V was cut by 7 bases and J by 2 bases, with 15 bases left in between. The CDR3 sequence is 14 residues long. Germline V lookup: CDR1 MNHEY, CDR2 SVGEGT. CDR3 sequence: CASTPGTLPYEQYF. The DNA of the CDR3 is TGTGCCAGCACACCCGGGACGCTTCCCTACGAGCAGTACTTC.

This clonotype has at least ten counts. This sequence joins TRBV10-3 and TRBJ1-2, with a possible D match to TRBD1 (5 bases). Trimming left V 2 bases short and J 6 bases short, with 7 bases between. CDR3 length: 12 amino acids. Germline V gene data show CDR1 as ENHRY and CDR2 as SYGVKD. Here the CDR3 reads CAISEMGDGYTF. CDR3 in DNA: TGTGCCATCAGTGAGATGGGGGATGGCTACACCTTC.

In this sample, this clonotype turned up many times. This sequence joins TRBV11-1 and TRBJ2-5, with D unclear. The CDR3 runs to 13 residues. Trimming took 3 bases from V and 1 from J, leaving 6 bases between them. Germline V gene data show CDR1 as SGHAT and CDR2 as FQDESV (reference sequence). The CDR3 DNA sequence: TGTGCCAGCAGCTTCGGCAGCCAAGAGACCCAGTACTTC. It specifies CASSFGSQETQYF. Complete variable domain (other parts from reference TRBV11-1 and TRBJ2-5): EAEVAQSPRYKITEKSQAVAFWCDPISGHATLYWYRQILGQGPELLVQFQDESVVDDSQLPKDRFSAERLKGVDSTLKIQPAELGDSAMYLCASSFGSQETQYFGPGTRLLVL.

This clonotype has a handful of counts. The chain carries TRBV3-1 and TRBJ1-1; D remains ambiguous. The V gene's germline CDR1 is LGHDT and CDR2 YNNKEL (reference sequence). This CDR3 has 13 residues. V was shortened by 10 bases and J by 0 bases, with 12 bases between the two germline ends. CDR3 nucleotide sequence: TGTGCCACCTCGACGGAGATGAACACTGAAGCTTTCTTT. Translating it yields CATSTEMNTEAFF.

The J gene is TRBJ1-2, the V gene TRBV18; D call uncertain. Looked up from germline, CDR1 is KGHSH and CDR2 is LQKENI. The CDR3 consists of 13 residues. With 3 bases removed from V and 2 bases from J, the gap between germline ends came to 7 bases. CDR3 coding DNA: TGTGCCAGCTCACCGGGGTTAAACTATGGCTACACCTTC. It codes for CASSPGLNYGYTF.

This clonotype was detected only a few times. The genes are TRBV5-1 and TRBJ1-6, with 8 bases aligning to TRBD1. From germline, CDR1 is SGHRS and CDR2 YFSETQ. The CDR3 is made up of 15 amino acids. Trimming at V came to 3 bases and at J to 10 bases, leaving 9 bases not matched to a gene. CDR3 in DNA: TGCGCCAGCAGCTCCGGACAGGGTGTGGGGTCACCCCTCCACTTT. Its protein product is CASSSGQGVGSPLHF.

J is TRBJ2-1 and V is TRBV15; D unresolved. V was pared by 0 bases and J by 10 bases, with 7 bases between. The CDR3 totals 12 residues. CDR1 is LNHNV and CDR2 is YYDKDF in the germline V gene (reference sequence). The CDR3 nucleotides read TGTGCCACCAGCAGAGACAGGCAGGAGCAGTTCTTC. It encodes CATSRDRQEQFF.

This chain uses TRBV12-3 or TRBV12-4 with TRBJ2-2; weak D call: TRBD2 (5 bases). This CDR3 region has 13 residues. Trimming took 10 bases from V and 6 from J, leaving 15 bases between them. The DNA for the CDR3 is TGTGCCACTCTTAGTCGGCGGGCCGGGGAGCTGTTTTTT. Amino acids: CATLSRRAGELFF.

This clonotype has at least ten counts. The chain uses TRBV7-9 and TRBJ2-5, with D uncertain. Germline V CDR1 and CDR2: SEHNR, FQNEAQ (reference sequence). The CDR3 sequence is 17 residues long. Trimming stripped 1 base from V and 0 bases from J, with 15 bases between. The CDR3 nucleotides read TGTGCCAGCAGCTTAGGTGAAAGGCCCTCGCACCAAGAGACCCAGTACTTC. Translation: CASSLGERPSHQETQYF.

This clonotype was recorded many times. The chain links TRBV15 to TRBJ2-3; possibly TRBD1 for D (5 bases). V lost 0 bases and J lost 5, with 6 bases in between. This CDR3 is built from 13 residues. The germline V gene has CDR1 LNHNV and CDR2 YYDKDF (reference sequence). The CDR3 loop reads CATSRDQGDTQYF. As DNA, the CDR3 is TGTGCCACCAGCAGAGATCAGGGAGATACGCAGTATTTT.

The chain carries TRBV7-2 and TRBJ1-5; D gene unclear. V gave up 2 bases and J gave up 1 base, with 9 bases separating them. This CDR3 spans 15 amino acids. The germline V gene encodes CDR1 SGHTA and CDR2 FQGNSA. The CDR3 sequence is CASSLNWLSNQPQHF. The CDR3, as DNA: TGTGCCAGCAGCTTAAATTGGCTAAGCAATCAGCCCCAGCATTTT.

The table lists this clonotype with a few counts. The chain combines TRBV27 with TRBJ2-7, with D possibly matching TRBD2 (6 bases). CDR3 length equals 13 residues. Trimming pared 2 bases from V and 3 bases from J, leaving 8 bases between. From germline, CDR1 is MNHEY and CDR2 SMNVEV (reference sequence). The CDR3 sequence is CASSLGGVYEQYF. The CDR3 DNA reads as TGTGCCAGCAGTTTAGGAGGGGTCTACGAGCAGTACTTC.

This clonotype came up a few times. V is TRBV5-1 and J is TRBJ2-3; possible D gene TRBD1, 5 bases. From germline, CDR1 is SGHRS and CDR2 YFSETQ. V lost 0 bases to trimming and J lost 2 bases, with 13 bases between them. The length of the CDR3 is 16 residues. The CDR3 coding sequence is TGCGCCAGCAGCTTGGGGGGCGAGAACCCCACAGATACGCAGTATTTT. Its translation is CASSLGGENPTDTQYF.

The V and J genes are TRBV10-3 and TRBJ1-1, with D possibly matching TRBD1 (6 bases). This CDR3 region has 14 residues. Trimming took 10 bases from V and 1 from J, leaving 16 bases between them. Germline CDR1 is ENHRY and CDR2 is SYGVKD. The CDR3 reads CATMGAGANTEAFF. Written as DNA, the CDR3 is TGTGCCACCATGGGAGCGGGGGCGAACACTGAAGCTTTCTTT.

This clonotype was counted a few times. The CDR3 DNA sequence: TGTGCCACCGCTGGTCCCCTCATGGACACTGAAGCTTTCTTT. The encoded protein is CATAGPLMDTEAFF. The chain uses TRBV10-3 and TRBJ1-1; the D is unclear. The germline V gene encodes CDR1 ENHRY and CDR2 SYGVKD. V was shortened by 10 bases and J by 3 bases, with 18 bases between the two germline ends. CDR3 length: 14 amino acids.

The J gene is TRBJ1-2, the V gene TRBV6-5; 7 positions agree with TRBD1. V lost 2 bases to trimming and J lost 8 bases; unmatched junction nucleotides: 5. This CDR3 has 13 residues. The germline V gene encodes CDR1 MNHEY and CDR2 SVGAGI. The CDR3 here is CASSYRDRAGYTF. CDR3 coding DNA: TGTGCCAGCAGTTACCGAGACAGGGCCGGCTACACCTTC.

The chain carries TRBV29-1 and TRBJ1-2, with TRBD1 matching 9 bases. Germline lookup yields CDR1 SQVTM and CDR2 ANQGSEA. V was pared by 2 bases and J by 0 bases, with 19 bases of the junction left unmatched. The CDR3 is made up of 20 amino acids. For the CDR3, the DNA is TGCAGCGTTGAATATCTTATGTTCGGGACAGGGAGCCTCACTAACTATGGCTACACCTTC. Residues: CSVEYLMFGTGSLTNYGYTF.

This clonotype was seen more than once but under ten times. The chain couples TRBV5-1 to TRBJ2-7; possibly TRBD1 for D (5 bases). CDR1 SGHRS and CDR2 YFSETQ come from the germline V gene. Trimming cost V 4 bases and J 2 bases, with 13 bases left between them. The CDR3 sequence is 14 residues long. CDR3 residues: CASSPSGFAYEQYF. In nucleotides, the CDR3 is TGCGCCAGCAGCCCGTCAGGGTTCGCCTACGAGCAGTACTTC.

J is TRBJ2-7 and V is TRBV10-3; D is uncertain. CDR1 is ENHRY, CDR2 SYGVKD, per germline. This CDR3 is 11 amino acids long. Trimming took off 3 bases at V and 3 bases at J, with 3 bases between the two ends. CDR3 in amino acids: CAISDGYEQYF. The CDR3 DNA is TGTGCCATCAGTGACGGCTACGAGCAGTACTTC.

The chain combines TRBV29-1 with TRBJ2-1; 7 bases are shared with TRBD2. Germline-derived CDR1 and CDR2 are SQVTM and ANQGSEA. This CDR3 contains 17 residues. Trimming took 3 bases from V and 0 from J; bases not matched to a gene: 11. The CDR3 bases are TGCAGCGTTGACTCTGGGGAGGGAGGGCCCTCCTACAATGAGCAGTTCTTC. Amino acid sequence: CSVDSGEGGPSYNEQFF.